What follows are 21 T cell receptor beta chains derived from one specimen sequenced in a study of glioma-infiltrating T cells. TCR alpha and beta CDR3 regions were amplified from RNA using iRepertoire nested multiplex PCR. TCRdb re-derived calls from the multiplex PCR reads in MiXCR, one entry per CDR3 protein. Of 93,000 or so distinct CDR3 sequences listed, less than 30% were seen once; the top ten hold 40% to 55%. Material for sequencing was glioma tissue, nonneoplastic brain tissue, or PBMCs (not recorded which). The receptors originated from a human donor with low-grade glioma or glioblastoma, undergoing nonglioma brain surgery, or in good health (not recorded which).

There are many counts of this clonotype. This chain links TRBV2 with TRBJ2-3, with TRBD2 identical over 7 bases. Germline CDR1 reads SNHLY; CDR2 reads FYNNEI. The V and J ends lost 6 bases and 2 bases, in that order; junction bases with no gene match: 8. The CDR3 loop spans 15 amino acids. The CDR3 sequence is CASSRAAGLTDTQYF. In nucleotides, the CDR3 is TGTGCCAGCAGCCGAGCAGCGGGGCTCACAGATACGCAGTATTTT.

This clonotype has at least ten counts. This rearrangement joins TRBV7-2 to TRBJ2-3; D not resolved. The germline CDR1 and CDR2 sequences are SGHTA and FQGNSA. The CDR3 length is 14 residues. Trimming took off 3 bases at V and 2 bases at J, with 9 bases between the two ends. The CDR3 DNA is TGTGCCAGCAGCTTCGGCCTAGTCACAGATACGCAGTATTTT. It is translated as CASSFGLVTDTQYF.

This clonotype was seen once. Possible read error: a much larger clone is one base away. This CDR3 fails to terminate in the conserved phenylalanine or tryptophan, so it likely reflects a read error. V and J are TRBV14 and TRBJ1-1; D is undetermined. Trimming removed 1 base at V and 0 bases at J, with 3 bases between. Germline V gene data show CDR1 as SGHDN and CDR2 as FVKESK. This CDR3 is 13 amino acids long. The CDR3, as DNA: TGTGCCAGCAGCCAAGGAGTGAACACTGAAGCTTTCTGT. This codes for CASSQGVNTEAFC.

This clonotype has a count of ten or more. Here the CDR3 DNA reads TGTGCCAGCAGACGGGACCTCGGGGAGCTGTTTTTT. Its translation is CASRRDLGELFF. The V and J genes are TRBV7-8 and TRBJ2-2; D tentatively fits TRBD1 or TRBD2 (5 bases each). The germline V and J ends were trimmed by 6 bases and 7 bases, with 9 bases remaining between them. This CDR3 comprises 12 residues. Germline values: CDR1 SGHVS, CDR2 FQNEAQ.

This clonotype turned up a few times. The chain carries TRBV19 and TRBJ2-3; 7 positions agree with TRBD2. CDR3 length: 15 residues. CDR1 is LNHDA, CDR2 SQIVND, per germline (reference sequence). The J segment lost 2 bases and the V segment lost 2 bases, leaving 4 bases of the junction unmatched. CDR3 in amino acids: CASSISGEITDTQYF. The CDR3 DNA reads as TGTGCCAGTAGTATAAGCGGGGAGATCACAGATACGCAGTATTTT.

As regards this clonotype: A much larger clone differs from this one at a single base, so this may be a read error. V and J are TRBV19 and TRBJ2-1, with TRBD1 identical over 9 bases. There are 14 residues in the CDR3. Germline CDR1 LNHDA, CDR2 SQIVND (reference sequence). The CDR3 here is CAGSSPDRGGEQFF. In DNA form, the CDR3 reads TGTGCCGGTAGTTCCCCGGACAGGGGCGGGGAGCAGTTCTTC.

V and J are TRBV11-1 and TRBJ2-3; TRBD2 is a possible D gene (6 bases). Trimming took 5 bases from V and 4 from J, leaving 16 bases between them. This CDR3 is built from 15 residues. Germline lookup yields CDR1 SGHAT and CDR2 FQDESV (reference sequence). The CDR3 DNA reads as TGTGCCAGCAGCAGCTTATACGGGGGTTCAGATACGCAGTATTTT. Translated, it gives CASSSLYGGSDTQYF.

This clonotype has only a few counts. J is TRBJ1-1 and V is TRBV7-2; D uncertain. The CDR3 loop spans 13 amino acids. Deletions cut 2 bases from V and 4 bases from J, with 8 bases between. Germline-derived CDR1 and CDR2 are SGHTA and FQGNSA. The CDR3 DNA reads as TGTGCCAGCAGCTTAAGGTGGGGCACTGAAGCTTTCTTT. Its translation is CASSLRWGTEAFF.

This clonotype showed up many times. V and J are TRBV20-1 and TRBJ1-1; possibly TRBD1 for D (6 bases). The CDR3 spans 15 residues. Germline-derived CDR1 and CDR2 are DFQATT and SNEGSKA (reference sequence). V was clipped by 0 bases and J by 5 bases, with 16 bases between them. The CDR3 DNA reads as TGCAGTGCTAGAGATAAACGCACAGGGTGGACTGAAGCTTTCTTT. It yields the protein CSARDKRTGWTEAFF.

This clonotype was observed at least ten times. The chain uses TRBV24-1 and TRBJ2-1; D may be TRBD2 (6 bases). The germline V gene encodes CDR1 KGHDR and CDR2 SFDVKD. Trimming removed 5 bases at V and 6 bases at J, with 7 bases between. The CDR3 is 12 residues long. The CDR3 DNA follows: TGTGCCACCAGTGTGGGGGGCAATGAGCAGTTCTTC. Its translation: CATSVGGNEQFF.

This clonotype has ten or more counts. The chain has TRBV28 and TRBJ2-3; D gene uncertain. The CDR3 has 12 amino acids. V shed 7 bases and J shed 4 bases, with 9 bases lying between them. The germline V gene has CDR1 MDHEN and CDR2 SYDVKM. Written as DNA, the CDR3 is TGTGCCAGCAACAGCGACGCAGATACGCAGTATTTT. Encoded protein: CASNSDADTQYF.

Points on this clonotype: A read error may explain this, as a much larger clone is one base away. V gene TRBV14 combines with J gene TRBJ1-1, with D maybe TRBD1 (5 bases). CDR1 and CDR2 (germline): SGHDN, FVKESK. This CDR3 has 15 residues. The CDR3 protein is CASTQGAGIDTEAFF. DNA for the CDR3: TGTGCCAGCACCCAAGGGGCAGGGATCGACACTGAAGCTTTCTTT. The whole variable domain, remainder taken from reference TRBV14 and TRBJ1-1, is EAGVTQFPSHSVIEKGQTVTLRCDPISGHDNLYWYRRVMGKEIKFLLHFVKESKQDESGMPNNRFLAERTGGTYSTLKVQPAELEDSGVYFCASTQGAGIDTEAFFGQGTRLTVV.

The sample holds many counts of this clonotype. The gene calls are TRBV12-3 or TRBV12-4 and TRBJ2-3; D gene ambiguous. The CDR3 has 12 amino acids. Trimming left V 3 bases short and J 9 bases short, with 10 bases between. The CDR3 DNA sequence: TGTGCCAGCAGTTTGAGCCAATCAACGCAGTATTTT. Encoded protein: CASSLSQSTQYF.

This clonotype was observed many times. The chain joins TRBV28 to TRBJ1-5, with TRBD1 matching over 7 bases. The CDR3 has 14 residues. Losses at the gene ends were 3 bases for V and 4 bases for J; bases not matched to a gene: 3. Germline-derived CDR1 and CDR2 are MDHEN and SYDVKM. The CDR3 DNA follows: TGTGCCAGCAGTTTCCTGGGACAGAATCAGCCCCAGCATTTT. Translated, it gives CASSFLGQNQPQHF.

This clonotype occurred many times. V is TRBV4-2 and J is TRBJ2-3; the D gene is possibly TRBD2 (5 bases). The CDR3 extends over 15 amino acids. Germline lookup yields CDR1 LGHNA and CDR2 YNFKEQ. V dropped 0 bases and J dropped 4 bases, with 11 bases sitting between them. This CDR3 reads CASSQDGLAADTQYF. The DNA of the CDR3 is TGTGCCAGCAGCCAAGACGGACTGGCCGCAGATACGCAGTATTTT.

The rearrangement joins TRBV19 to TRBJ1-5, with a tentative D call TRBD1 (5 bases). The V end lost 7 bases, the J end lost 6 bases, and 13 bases lay between the germline ends. CDR1 is LNHDA, CDR2 SQIVND, per germline (reference sequence). The CDR3 loop spans 13 amino acids. The CDR3 DNA reads TGTGCCAGTAAACCAGGGAGATCTCAGCCCCAGCATTTT. This encodes CASKPGRSQPQHF.

This clonotype was counted many times. The V and J genes are TRBV7-6 and TRBJ2-3, with 7 bases lining up with TRBD1. Germline values: CDR1 SGHVS, CDR2 FNYEAQ. The CDR3 sequence is 17 residues long. V lost 3 bases, J lost 3 bases, and 12 bases stayed unmatched. CDR3 DNA: TGTGCCAGCAGCTTCTCCACCACCGGGACAGCAACAGATACGCAGTATTTT. As protein: CASSFSTTGTATDTQYF.

A word on this clonotype: A clone one base away is much larger, so this may be a read error. V and J are TRBV20-1 and TRBJ2-3; D is unclear. Germline V gives CDR1 DFQATT, CDR2 SNEGSKA (reference sequence). The CDR3 spans 12 residues. Written as DNA, the CDR3 is TGCAGTGCTAGAGCACCTCCAGATACGCAGTGTTTT. Its protein product is CSARAPPDTQCF.

A remark on this clonotype: This may arise from a read error, as a much more abundant clone is one base away. The rearrangement uses TRBV27 and TRBJ2-3, with 7 bases matching TRBD2. CDR1 MNHEY and CDR2 SMNVEV come from the germline V gene (reference sequence). The V segment lost 6 bases and the J segment 1 base; nucleotides outside the gene matches: 10. The CDR3 is 16 residues long. CDR3 sequence: CASSLRPLAGTDTQYF. CDR3 bases: TGTGCCAGCAGCCTCCGGCCCCTAGCGGGCACAGATACGCAGTATTTT.

This clonotype was seen only a few times. V gene TRBV12-3 or TRBV12-4 combines with J gene TRBJ2-3, with 12 bases identical to TRBD2. The CDR3 sequence is 16 residues long. V lost 4 bases and J lost 3; bases outside the gene matches: 5. CDR3 in amino acids: CASSSNLAGGTDTQYF. In DNA form, the CDR3 reads TGTGCCAGCAGTTCTAACCTAGCGGGGGGGACAGATACGCAGTATTTT.

This clonotype showed up many times. V and J are TRBV27 and TRBJ2-5, with D perhaps TRBD2 (6 bases). CDR1 is MNHEY, CDR2 SMNVEV, per germline (reference sequence). The CDR3 length is 14 residues. Trimming left V 4 bases short and J 1 base short, with 10 bases between. In nucleotides, the CDR3 is TGTGCCAGCAGTTCACAGACTAGCCAAGAGACCCAGTACTTC. Its translation is CASSSQTSQETQYF.